The 13 T cell receptor beta chains below were found in one sample sequenced in a study of siplizumab effects on memory and regulatory T cells. Assay: immunoSEQ multiplex PCR; the TCRdb copy retains only in-frame clones and omits some. The data hold fewer than 80,000 clones, with 85% to 95% observed a single time. Sequencing was done on a sample of CD8+ T cells sorted from blood. All receptors come from a human donor in good health.

CDR3 residues: CASSLESGHNTGELFF. The CDR3 bases are TGTGCCAGCAGCTTAGAATCGGGGCACAACACCGGGGAGCTGTTTTTT. The chain links TRBV11-3 to TRBJ2-2; D is possibly TRBD1 or TRBD2 (5 bases each). Germline V lookup: CDR1 SGHNT, CDR2 YENEEA. The CDR3 contains 16 residues. The V and J ends lost 0 bases and 2 bases respectively, with 10 bases between them.

This chain connects TRBV11-1 to TRBJ1-2; D possibly corresponds to TRBD1 (6 bases). In germline, CDR1 is SGHAT, CDR2 FQDESV (reference sequence). V was shortened by 5 bases and J by 8 bases, with 18 bases between the two germline ends. This CDR3 comprises 14 residues. The CDR3 here is CASSHRTEGNGYTF. The DNA of the CDR3 is TGTGCCAGCAGCCACAGGACAGAGGGGAACGGCTACACCTTC.

The rearrangement uses TRBV2 and TRBJ2-3; D ambiguous. V was cut by 3 bases and J by 4 bases, with 5 bases left in between. This CDR3 spans 12 amino acids. Germline V gene sequence: CDR1 SNHLY, CDR2 FYNNEI. In DNA form, the CDR3 reads TGTGCCAGCAGTGATACCTCAGATACGCAGTATTTT. This codes for CASSDTSDTQYF. Using reference TRBV2 and TRBJ2-3 for the parts outside the CDR3, the full variable domain is EPEVTQTPSHQVTQMGQEVILRCVPISNHLYFYWYRQILGQKVEFLVSFYNNEISEKSEIFDDQFSVERPDGSNFTLKIRSTKLEDSAMYFCASSDTSDTQYFGPGTRLTVL.

J is TRBJ1-2 and V is TRBV28; D is possibly TRBD1 (6 bases). V was trimmed by 3 bases and J by 0 bases, leaving 14 bases between them. CDR3 length: 16 residues. Germline V gene data show CDR1 as MDHEN and CDR2 as SYDVKM. CDR3 bases: TGTGCCAGCAGTTTGGTAATCCGGGACACTAACTATGGCTACACCTTC. This encodes CASSLVIRDTNYGYTF.

The chain is built from TRBV11-2 and TRBJ2-3, with a weak D call TRBD2 (6 bases). Germline loops: CDR1 SGHAT, CDR2 FQNNGV. The CDR3 covers 15 residues. V lost 1 base and J 6 bases, leaving 14 bases between the germline ends. CDR3: CASSLVGTARDTQYF. The CDR3 DNA reads TGTGCCAGCAGCTTAGTAGGGACTGCCCGCGATACGCAGTATTTT.

The rearrangement uses TRBV19 and TRBJ2-7, with D unresolved. Germline V lookup: CDR1 LNHDA, CDR2 SQIVND (reference sequence). V lost 1 base to trimming and J lost 3 bases, with 13 bases between them. CDR3 length: 15 amino acids. The chain's CDR3 is CASSIAVGKDYEQYF. As DNA, the CDR3 is TGTGCCAGTAGTATAGCTGTGGGGAAGGACTACGAGCAGTACTTC.

The count of this clone is one. The DNA of the CDR3 is TGCGCCAGCAGCCAAGAATCTTGGGGTGGAAACTATGGCTACACCTTC. It specifies CASSQESWGGNYGYTF. The rearrangement uses TRBV4-1 and TRBJ1-2, with D unclear. The CDR3 length is 16 residues. Per the germline V gene, CDR1 is MGHRA and CDR2 is YSYEKL. V shed 0 bases and J shed 2 bases, with 13 bases lying between them.

This chain connects TRBV9 to TRBJ2-1; the D is unclear. The CDR3 covers 16 residues. Germline CDR1 SGDLS, CDR2 YYNGEE. V was pared by 2 bases and J by 4 bases, with 16 bases between. CDR3 sequence (DNA): TGTGCCAGCAGCGTGCCTCGAGACGCTATTTACAATGAGCAGTTCTTC. Its protein product is CASSVPRDAIYNEQFF. The entire variable domain, with the rest obtained from reference TRBV9 and TRBJ2-1, is as follows: DSGVTQTPKHLITATGQRVTLRCSPRSGDLSVYWYQQSLDQGLQFLIQYYNGEERAKGNILERFSAQQFPDLHSELNLSSLELGDSALYFCASSVPRDAIYNEQFFGPGTRLTVL.

The genes are TRBV27 and TRBJ1-1; no definite D call. Trimming pared 6 bases from V and 1 base from J, leaving 12 bases between. The length of the CDR3 is 14 residues. Germline assignment: CDR1 MNHEY and CDR2 SMNVEV (reference sequence). CDR3 region: CASSLSTRNTEAFF. For the CDR3, the DNA is TGTGCCAGCAGCCTCTCGACCAGGAACACTGAAGCTTTCTTT.

The J gene is TRBJ2-1, the V gene TRBV28; D uncertain. V gave up 2 bases and J gave up 0 bases, with 8 bases separating them. Germline V gives CDR1 MDHEN, CDR2 SYDVKM. The length of the CDR3 is 15 residues. CDR3 sequence (DNA): TGTGCCAGCAGTTTAGACACGAGCTCCTACAATGAGCAGTTCTTC. Its translation is CASSLDTSSYNEQFF.

This chain links TRBV9 with TRBJ1-4; D gene unclear. CDR1 and CDR2 (germline): SGDLS, YYNGEE. Trimming cost V 2 bases and J 3 bases, with 11 bases left between them. The CDR3 consists of 15 residues. The CDR3 DNA follows: TGTGCCAGCAGCGTGTGGGGTGAGGCTAATGAAAAACTGTTTTTT. It translates to CASSVWGEANEKLFF. Looking up the rest from reference TRBV9 and TRBJ1-4 gives the full variable domain: DSGVTQTPKHLITATGQRVTLRCSPRSGDLSVYWYQQSLDQGLQFLIQYYNGEERAKGNILERFSAQQFPDLHSELNLSSLELGDSALYFCASSVWGEANEKLFFGSGTQLSVL.

The rearrangement uses TRBV6-4 and TRBJ2-1; 7 bases are a match to TRBD1. The V and J ends lost 3 bases and 0 bases, in that order; junction bases with no gene match: 2. This CDR3 has 15 amino acids. The germline V gene has CDR1 MRHNA and CDR2 SNTAGT. The CDR3, as DNA: TGTGCCAGCAGTGAATCAGGGGGCTCCTACAATGAGCAGTTCTTC. Translation: CASSESGGSYNEQFF.

The chain's CDR3 is CASSFVSGAYEQYF. CDR3 bases: TGTGCCAGCAGTTTTGTTTCGGGAGCCTACGAGCAGTACTTC. The chain links TRBV27 to TRBJ2-7; possibly TRBD2 for D (6 bases). The CDR3 is 14 amino acids. V dropped 3 bases and J dropped 2 bases, with 11 bases sitting between them. Germline V gene sequence: CDR1 MNHEY, CDR2 SMNVEV (reference sequence).